Shown below are 26 T cell receptor beta chains from a single sample sequenced in a study of T cells in Graves' hyperthyroidism and ophthalmopathy. The source material, RNA transcripts, was used to amplify TCR beta CDR3 regions. With the HTBI primer set, the TCR CDR3 went through a first round of RT-PCR. Via MiXCR, TCRdb re-called the multiplex PCR reads, giving one row per CDR3 protein. Of about 540,000 distinct CDR3 sequences listed, about 45% are singletons. What was sequenced was peripheral blood or thyroid tissue (not recorded which). The receptors originated from a young woman with Graves' hyperthyroidism.

In this sample, this clonotype turned up a few times. The gene calls are TRBV2 and TRBJ2-3; D might be TRBD2 (5 bases). Germline CDR1 and CDR2: SNHLY and FYNNEI. Trimming shortened V by 5 bases and J by 0 bases, and 9 bases separated the two germline ends. The CDR3 has 14 amino acids. The CDR3 reads CASSLRTSTDTQYF. The CDR3 nucleotides are TGTGCCAGCAGTCTCCGGACTAGCACAGATACGCAGTATTTT.

The chain employs TRBV2 and TRBJ2-7; D possibly corresponds to TRBD2 (5 bases). The CDR3 runs to 14 residues. The V end lost 7 bases, the J end lost 7 bases, and 20 bases lay between the germline ends. The germline CDR1 and CDR2 sequences are SNHLY and FYNNEI. The CDR3 region has the DNA TGTGCCAGCAACGGACTGAGCTCCTACAATGAGCAGTACTTC. Encoded protein: CASNGLSSYNEQYF.

This CDR3 reads CASSYGRGNEQFF. The CDR3, as DNA: TGTGCCAGCAGTTACGGCAGGGGTAATGAGCAGTTCTTC. This chain connects TRBV6-2 or TRBV6-3 to TRBJ2-7; tentatively, D is TRBD1 (6 bases). The J call may be in error: the DNA end matches TRBJ2-1 better. Germline loops: CDR1 MNHEY, CDR2 SVGEGT. The CDR3 is 13 residues long.

This clonotype has only a few counts. V usage is TRBV29-1 and J usage is TRBJ1-2; no reliable D call. V gave up 5 bases and J gave up 8 bases, with 12 bases separating them. There are 11 residues in the CDR3. The germline CDR1 and CDR2 sequences are SQVTM and ANQGSEA. The CDR3 is CSVRAGNGYTF. CDR3 coding DNA: TGCAGCGTTAGGGCAGGAAACGGCTACACCTTC. Filled out from reference TRBV29-1 and TRBJ1-2, the complete variable domain reads SAVISQKPSRDICQRGTSLTIQCQVDSQVTMMFWYRQQPGQSLTLIATANQGSEATYESGFVIDKFPISRPNLTFSTLTVSNMSPEDSSIYLCSVRAGNGYTFGSGTRLTVV.

This clonotype was seen many times. The genes are TRBV6-5 and TRBJ2-7; D is ambiguous. The V end lost 0 bases, the J end lost 4 bases, and 7 bases lay between the germline ends. The CDR3 sequence is 13 residues long. Per germline, CDR1 MNHEY and CDR2 SVGAGI. The CDR3 DNA is TGTGCCAGCAGTTACTCGAAAGGGTACGAGCAGTACTTC. Encoded protein: CASSYSKGYEQYF.

This clonotype was counted many times. This chain links TRBV12-3 or TRBV12-4 with TRBJ2-5, with D possibly called TRBD1 or TRBD2 (5 bases each). V was pared by 2 bases and J by 3 bases, with 13 bases between. CDR3 length: 15 amino acids. CDR3 sequence: CASSLSGAKEETQYF. CDR3 in DNA: TGTGCCAGCAGTTTATCCGGGGCTAAGGAAGAGACCCAGTACTTC.

Points on this clonotype: A read error may be the cause here, since a much bigger clone is one base away. This is likely a read error, given that the CDR3 carries no conserved phenylalanine or tryptophan at its end. V gene TRBV6-6 combines with J gene TRBJ1-5, with D uncertain. In germline, CDR1 is MNHNY, CDR2 SVGAGI (reference sequence). This CDR3 region has 12 residues. With 2 bases removed from V and 7 bases from J, the gap between germline ends came to 6 bases. CDR3 sequence reads: CASSYVQQPQHL. CDR3 bases: TGTGCCAGCAGTTACGTACAGCAGCCCCAGCATCTT.

The chain recombines TRBV15 with TRBJ1-6; TRBD1 matches at 8 bases. J lost 9 bases, V lost 0 bases, and 4 bases had no gene match. There are 15 residues in the CDR3. Germline V gene data show CDR1 as LNHNV and CDR2 as YYDKDF (reference sequence). This chain's CDR3 is CATSRDGTGGSPLHF. The CDR3 nucleotides read TGTGCCACCAGCAGAGACGGGACAGGCGGTTCACCCCTCCACTTT.

At least ten counts were recorded for this clonotype. The J gene is TRBJ2-5, the V gene TRBV7-2; 11 bases line up with TRBD2. This CDR3 spans 16 amino acids. V lost 6 bases, J lost 1 base, and 7 bases stayed unmatched. The germline gives CDR1 SGHTA, CDR2 FQGNSA. The CDR3 nucleotides read TGTGCCAGCAGACCCGGGACTAGCGGTATCCAAGAGACCCAGTACTTC. Protein: CASRPGTSGIQETQYF.

This clonotype was observed many times. V usage is TRBV7-2 and J usage is TRBJ2-7; D may be TRBD2 (6 bases). With 6 bases removed from V and 3 bases from J, the gap between germline ends came to 18 bases. CDR1 SGHTA and CDR2 FQGNSA come from the germline V gene. The CDR3 covers 15 residues. The CDR3 region is CASSRSGDPFYEQYF. The CDR3 region has the DNA TGTGCCAGCAGTCGATCGGGGGATCCTTTCTACGAGCAGTACTTC.

This clonotype was detected once. With a much larger clone just one base away, this may be a read error. The V and J genes are TRBV7-9 and TRBJ2-5; D uncertain. The CDR3 contains 14 residues. CDR1 and CDR2 from the germline V gene are SEHNR and FQNEAQ (reference sequence). This CDR3 reads CAGSLAPPQETQYF. CDR3 nucleotide sequence: TGTGCCGGCAGCTTGGCCCCGCCCCAGGAGACCCAGTACTTC.

The chain uses TRBV7-6 and TRBJ2-3; D perhaps matches TRBD1 (6 bases). This CDR3 spans 16 amino acids. V dropped 5 bases and J dropped 2 bases, with 17 bases sitting between them. Germline loops: CDR1 SGHVS, CDR2 FNYEAQ. In nucleotides, the CDR3 is TGTGCCAGCAGCGTAGGTCCCCGGGGACACACAGATACGCAGTATTTT. This encodes CASSVGPRGHTDTQYF.

The chain carries TRBV5-1 and TRBJ2-5, with 8 bases identical to TRBD1. Germline loops: CDR1 SGHRS, CDR2 YFSETQ. The V and J ends lost 1 base and 5 bases, in that order; junction bases with no gene match: 1. The CDR3 totals 13 residues. Here the CDR3 reads CASSLHRGETQYF. DNA of the CDR3: TGCGCCAGCAGCTTGCACAGGGGGGAGACCCAGTACTTC.

The chain recombines TRBV24-1 with TRBJ2-1, with 9 bases aligning to TRBD1. The germline CDR1 and CDR2 sequences are KGHDR and SFDVKD. The CDR3 has 16 residues. J gave up 8 bases and V 12 bases, and 19 bases lay outside the gene matches. This chain's CDR3 is CASGRTGDVVAHEQFF. The CDR3 nucleotides are TGTGCCTCAGGGAGGACAGGGGACGTCGTGGCCCATGAGCAGTTCTTC.

On this clonotype itself: The junction shows a germline mismatch at one end, possibly a read error. The genes are TRBV7-9 and TRBJ1-1; the D is unclear. The CDR3 has 13 amino acids. Per the germline V gene, CDR1 is SEHNR and CDR2 is FQNEAQ (reference sequence). CDR3 sequence (DNA): TGTGCCAGCACCGGGCTTACGAACACTGAAGCTTTCTTC. Translating it yields CASTGLTNTEAFF.

As concerns this clonotype: At one end the junction does not follow the germline gene, possibly because of a read error. The CDR3 here is CSTSLEETQYF. CDR3 bases: TGCAGTACTAGCTTAGAGGAGACCCAGTACTTC. The rearrangement joins TRBV20-1 to TRBJ2-5; TRBD2 might be the D (6 bases). CDR3 length: 11 amino acids. The germline V gene encodes CDR1 DFQATT and CDR2 SNEGSKA (reference sequence).

The chain uses TRBV7-3 and TRBJ2-1; D gene ambiguous. V gave up 1 base and J gave up 8 bases, with 12 bases separating them. The CDR3 is made up of 14 amino acids. Germline V gene data show CDR1 as SGHTA and CDR2 as FQGTGA. CDR3 residues: CASSLNRPWDEQFF. The CDR3 DNA follows: TGTGCCAGCAGCTTAAATCGTCCGTGGGATGAGCAGTTCTTC.

The V gene is TRBV29-1, the J gene TRBJ2-7, with D uncertain. The end of the DNA fits TRBJ2-1 better, so the J call may be wrong. Germline assignment: CDR1 SQVTM and CDR2 ANQGSEA. The length of the CDR3 is 11 residues. The CDR3 loop reads CSVALGPEQFF. The CDR3 bases are TGCAGCGTCGCATTGGGCCCAGAGCAGTTCTTC.

About this clonotype: A much larger clone differs from this one at a single base, so this may be a read error. The gene calls are TRBV6-1 and TRBJ2-7; tentative D call: TRBD2 (6 bases). The germline gives CDR1 MNHNS, CDR2 SASEGT. V was cut by 8 bases and J by 2 bases, with 19 bases left in between. The CDR3 is 15 amino acids. The CDR3 region is CASRSSGGTPYEQYF. The CDR3 bases are TGTGCCAGCCGATCGTCTGGCGGGACCCCCTACGAGCAGTACTTC.

This clonotype came up many times. The CDR3 loop is CASSLSVFGANVLTF. The CDR3 bases are TGTGCCAGCAGCTTAAGCGTCTTTGGGGCCAACGTCCTGACTTTC. This rearrangement joins TRBV11-3 to TRBJ2-6; no firm D call. The V and J ends lost 2 bases and 3 bases respectively, with 8 bases between them. Germline V gene data show CDR1 as SGHNT and CDR2 as YENEEA. This CDR3 contains 15 residues. Together with reference TRBV11-3 and TRBJ2-6, the CDR3 gives the full variable domain: EAGVVQSPRYKIIEKKQPVAFWCNPISGHNTLYWYLQNLGQGPELLIRYENEEAVDDSQLPKDRFSAERLKGVDSTLKIQPAELGDSAVYLCASSLSVFGANVLTFGAGSRLTVL.

The table lists this clonotype with many counts. The chain combines TRBV20-1 with TRBJ2-7, with 9 bases matching TRBD2. The length of the CDR3 is 13 residues. Germline trimming cut 3 bases from V and 6 bases from J; bases unmatched to any gene: 6. Germline V gene sequence: CDR1 DFQATT, CDR2 SNEGSKA (reference sequence). The CDR3 nucleotides read TGCAGTGCTAGCCGTCTAGCGGGATCCGAGCAGTACTTC. Translation: CSASRLAGSEQYF.

As regards this clonotype: It is unclear where the CDR3 begins or ends on the DNA, so no DNA is shown, and the CDR3 is as TCRdb lists it. The V gene is TRBV25-1, the J gene TRBJ2-7; the table's D call of TRBD2 was not tested on the DNA. Germline V lookup: CDR1 MGHDK, CDR2 SYGVNS. Ends included, the CDR3 has 20 residues. The CDR3 sequence: CASSFYICSARPRTSYEQYF.

On this clonotype itself: The germline gene is not matched at one end of the junction; a read error may be the cause. This sequence joins TRBV6-6 and TRBJ2-7; 11 bases map to TRBD2. The CDR3 is 16 amino acids. The germline V gene has CDR1 MNHNY and CDR2 SVGAGI (reference sequence). CDR3 DNA: TGTGCCATCAGTGACCCCCCGACTAGCGGGACCTACGAGCAGTACTTC. It codes for CAISDPPTSGTYEQYF.

In regard to this clonotype: Because the CDR3's place on the DNA is in doubt, the DNA is left out and the CDR3 is given as listed by TCRdb. V usage is TRBV25-1 and J usage is TRBJ2-7; the listed D gene, TRBD2, was not tested against the DNA. CDR1 and CDR2 (germline): MGHDK, SYGVNS. Ends included, the CDR3 has 23 residues. The chain's CDR3 is CASSFYICSARDGLTGTNYEQYF.

This chain joins TRBV24-1 and TRBJ1-2; D gene unclear. CDR1 and CDR2 from the germline V gene are KGHDR and SFDVKD. The V end was cut by 0 bases, the J end by 6 bases, with 10 bases between. This CDR3 contains 14 residues. In DNA, the CDR3 is TGTGCCACCAGTGATTTGCGGCACGGAGATGGCTACACCTTC. The encoded protein is CATSDLRHGDGYTF.

This clonotype was counted at least ten times. The chain has TRBV7-8 and TRBJ2-7, with 7 bases aligning to TRBD1. CDR3 length: 14 amino acids. The V segment lost 4 bases and the J segment 3 bases; nucleotides outside the gene matches: 6. Germline V gives CDR1 SGHVS, CDR2 FQNEAQ. CDR3 amino acids: CASSSRTGGYEQYF. CDR3 DNA: TGTGCCAGCAGCTCCCGGACAGGCGGCTACGAGCAGTACTTC.